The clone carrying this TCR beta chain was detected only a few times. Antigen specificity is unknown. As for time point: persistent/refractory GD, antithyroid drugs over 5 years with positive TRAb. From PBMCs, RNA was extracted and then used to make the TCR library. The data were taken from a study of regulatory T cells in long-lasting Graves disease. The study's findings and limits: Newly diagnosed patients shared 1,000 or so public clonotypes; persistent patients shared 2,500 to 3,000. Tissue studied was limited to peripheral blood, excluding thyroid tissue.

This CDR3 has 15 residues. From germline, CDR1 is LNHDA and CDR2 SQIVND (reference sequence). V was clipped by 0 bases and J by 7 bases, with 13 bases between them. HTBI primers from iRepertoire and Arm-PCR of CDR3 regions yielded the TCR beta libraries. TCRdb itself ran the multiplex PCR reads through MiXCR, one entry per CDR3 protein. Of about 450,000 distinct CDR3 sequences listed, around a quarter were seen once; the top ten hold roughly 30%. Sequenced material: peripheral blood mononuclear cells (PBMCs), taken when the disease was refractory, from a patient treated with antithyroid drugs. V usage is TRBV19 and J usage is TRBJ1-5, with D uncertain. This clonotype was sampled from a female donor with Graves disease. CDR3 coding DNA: TGTGCCAGTAGTATAGATTACAGTGGGAGACAGCCCCAGCATTTT. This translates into CASSIDYSGRQPQHF.